One sample yielded the 27 T cell receptor beta chains listed below, sequenced in a study of vaccination effects on CD4 cells after COVID-19. Their recognized antigens are unknown. TCRdb's table, derived via immunoSEQ multiplex PCR, lists solely in-frame clones and lacks some. This sample yields 71,000 or so clones, of which approximately 79% are seen a single time; roughly 4% belongs to the top ten. ViraFEST assay sequencing came after antigen-specific CD4+ T cells were expanded with viral peptide pools. After roughly 10 days in culture, the CD4+ T cells were isolated. Vaccine recipients had no previous SARS-CoV-2 infection; their nucleocapsid antibodies were negative. The sequences come from CD4+ T cells from PBMCs cultured with HCoV-OC43 spike peptides, collected before COVID-19 vaccination. Noted subset: HCoV-OC43 spike overlapping peptide pool stimulation. The receptor source for this set is a human donor who received a COVID-19 vaccine.

This chain joins TRBV19 and TRBJ1-5; 8 bases align to TRBD1. The V gene end was trimmed by 10 bases and the J gene end by 6 bases; junction bases not matched to a gene: 11. CDR3 size: 14 residues. Germline CDR1 reads LNHDA; CDR2 reads SQIVND (reference sequence). The CDR3 sequence is CATGDRSRVQPQHF. In nucleotides, the CDR3 is TGTGCCACGGGGGACAGGAGTCGAGTTCAGCCCCAGCATTTT.

V usage is TRBV7-2 and J usage is TRBJ1-1; TRBD1 is a possible D gene (5 bases). V was cut by 3 bases and J by 5 bases, with 13 bases left in between. The V gene's germline CDR1 is SGHTA and CDR2 FQGNSA. CDR3 length: 14 amino acids. Here the CDR3 reads CASSFDSMGTEAFF. As DNA, the CDR3 is TGTGCCAGCAGCTTCGACAGCATGGGGACTGAAGCTTTCTTT.

The chain employs TRBV1 and TRBJ1-1. TRBV1 is tagged as a pseudogene. This CDR3 is 13 amino acids long. The DNA for the CDR3 is TGCACCAGCAGCCAAGATGTCCGCACTGAAGCTTTCTTT. This encodes CTSSQDVRTEAFF.

The chain employs TRBV5-1 and TRBJ1-6, with D possibly matching TRBD1 (6 bases). Germline assignment: CDR1 SGHRS and CDR2 YFSETQ. With 4 bases removed from V and 9 bases from J, the gap between germline ends came to 17 bases. The CDR3 spans 15 residues. CDR3 residues: CASSPSEGGGSPLHF. The CDR3 region has the DNA TGCGCCAGCAGCCCTTCGGAGGGGGGGGGTTCACCCCTCCACTTT. Using reference TRBV5-1 and TRBJ1-6 for the parts outside the CDR3, the full variable domain is KAGVTQTPRYLIKTRGQQVTLSCSPISGHRSVSWYQQTPGQGLQFLFEYFSETQRNKGNFPGRFSGRQFSNSRSEMNVSTLELGDSALYLCASSPSEGGGSPLHFGNGTRLTVT.

This chain uses TRBV9 with TRBJ2-1, with 10 bases aligning to TRBD1. There are 15 residues in the CDR3. The ends lost 4 bases at V and 7 bases at J; junction bases unmatched: 8. Germline CDR1 is SGDLS and CDR2 is YYNGEE. The CDR3 loop is CASSPRQGAGNEQFF. In DNA, the CDR3 is TGTGCCAGCAGCCCCCGACAGGGGGCGGGTAATGAGCAGTTCTTC.

This sequence joins TRBV2 and TRBJ1-2; 7 bases match TRBD1. J lost 2 bases, V lost 6 bases, and 3 bases had no gene match. The CDR3 is 13 amino acids. Looked up from germline, CDR1 is SNHLY and CDR2 is FYNNEI. This CDR3 reads CASREDRNYGYTF. CDR3 bases: TGTGCCAGCAGGGAGGACAGGAACTATGGCTACACCTTC.

The chain uses TRBV28 and TRBJ1-1, with TRBD1 as a possible D gene (5 bases). Trimming took off 4 bases at V and 5 bases at J, with 17 bases between the two ends. This CDR3 has 15 residues. The germline CDR1 and CDR2 sequences are MDHEN and SYDVKM. The CDR3 region is CASSSSRQGGTEAFF. Here the CDR3 DNA reads TGTGCCAGCAGTTCCTCGAGGCAGGGTGGGACTGAAGCTTTCTTT.

The CDR3 loop reads CASSLDRQGSHEQYV. In DNA form, the CDR3 reads TGTGCCAGCAGCTTAGATCGTCAGGGGAGCCACGAGCAGTACGTC. This chain connects TRBV11-2 to TRBJ2-7, with D possibly being TRBD1 (6 bases). Germline loops: CDR1 SGHAT, CDR2 FQNNGV. Between the trimmed V and J ends, which lost 0 bases and 5 bases, there was a span of 14 bases. The CDR3 runs to 15 residues.

This chain joins TRBV30 and TRBJ1-4; 9 bases are a match to TRBD1. With V trimmed by 3 bases and J by 6 bases, 5 bases remained unmatched. The CDR3 consists of 14 residues. Germline V gene sequence: CDR1 GTSNPN, CDR2 SVGIG (reference sequence). The CDR3 protein is CAWRSTGGYEKLFF. CDR3 sequence (DNA): TGTGCCTGGAGGTCGACAGGGGGATATGAAAAACTGTTTTTT.

In this sample, this clone turned up a few times. This sequence joins TRBV19 and TRBJ1-1; unclear D gene. Germline loops: CDR1 LNHDA, CDR2 SQIVND (reference sequence). V was trimmed by 8 bases and J by 1 base, leaving 11 bases between them. The CDR3 spans 13 residues. Here the CDR3 DNA reads TGTGCCAGTTCAGCCCAACGGAACACTGAAGCTTTCTTT. Its translation: CASSAQRNTEAFF.

This clone was seen more than once but under ten times. The chain carries TRBV2 and TRBJ1-6; no clear D. The CDR3 spans 11 residues. V was cut by 5 bases and J by 7 bases, with 3 bases left in between. The germline V gene has CDR1 SNHLY and CDR2 FYNNEI. Here the CDR3 reads CASSLNSPLHF. As DNA, the CDR3 is TGTGCCAGCAGTTTGAATTCACCCCTCCACTTT.

The chain employs TRBV5-1 and TRBJ2-5, with D possibly TRBD1 on 6 matching bases. V was pared by 4 bases and J by 2 bases, with 18 bases between. This CDR3 comprises 16 residues. Per the germline V gene, CDR1 is SGHRS and CDR2 is YFSETQ. The CDR3: CASSLMDSQGQETQYF. The CDR3 DNA sequence: TGCGCCAGCAGCCTTATGGACAGCCAAGGACAAGAGACCCAGTACTTC.

The rearrangement links TRBV6-4 to TRBJ1-1, with a weak D call TRBD1 (5 bases). CDR1 and CDR2 (germline): MRHNA, SNTAGT. The CDR3 runs to 10 residues. V lost 8 bases and J 12 bases, leaving 13 bases between the germline ends. The CDR3 loop reads CASPRRVTFF. Written as DNA, the CDR3 is TGTGCCAGCCCCCGCAGGGTGACTTTCTTT.

This sequence joins TRBV11-2 and TRBJ1-1; 10 bases are shared with TRBD1. The V segment lost 3 bases and the J segment 5 bases; nucleotides outside the gene matches: 12. CDR3 size: 17 residues. Germline loops: CDR1 SGHAT, CDR2 FQNNGV. The CDR3, as DNA: TGTGCCAGCAGCTTTGGACCGACAGGGGGCTTTGATACTGAAGCTTTCTTT. This sequence encodes CASSFGPTGGFDTEAFF. The whole variable domain, remainder taken from reference TRBV11-2 and TRBJ1-1, is EAGVAQSPRYKIIEKRQSVAFWCNPISGHATLYWYQQILGQGPKLLIQFQNNGVVDDSQLPKDRFSAERLKGVDSTLKIQPAKLEDSAVYLCASSFGPTGGFDTEAFFGQGTRLTVV.

This clone was observed a few times. V is TRBV6-5 and J is TRBJ1-3; the D is unclear. This CDR3 is built from 15 residues. V was cut by 3 bases and J by 2 bases, with 11 bases left in between. CDR1 and CDR2 (germline): MNHEY, SVGAGI. This chain's CDR3 is CASSYRSRTGNTIYF. CDR3 bases: TGTGCCAGCAGTTATCGGTCCCGCACTGGAAACACCATATATTTT.

The J gene is TRBJ2-7, the V gene TRBV5-6; 9 bases align to TRBD1. The CDR3 is 16 amino acids. The junction had 13 bases not matched to a gene; V was cut back by 4 bases and J by 5 bases. The germline V gene encodes CDR1 SGHDT and CDR2 YYEEEE. CDR3 DNA sequence: TGTGCCAGCAGCAACACCGGGACAGGGAGCATCCACGAGCAGTACGTC. Translated: CASSNTGTGSIHEQYV.

The chain has TRBV5-6 and TRBJ2-3; D not resolved. Germline CDR1 SGHDT, CDR2 YYEEEE. V lost 0 bases and J 4 bases, leaving 9 bases between the germline ends. This CDR3 contains 14 residues. CDR3 amino acids: CASSLVGRPDTQYF. The CDR3 region has the DNA TGTGCCAGCAGCTTGGTAGGCAGACCAGATACGCAGTATTTT.

A single count supports this clone. The chain recombines TRBV28 with TRBJ2-5; D not resolved. This CDR3 spans 13 amino acids. CDR1 and CDR2 from the germline V gene are MDHEN and SYDVKM. V shed 3 bases and J shed 0 bases, with 5 bases lying between them. The DNA for the CDR3 is TGTGCCAGCAGTTTTTCAGACCAAGAGACCCAGTACTTC. This translates into CASSFSDQETQYF.

The chain is built from TRBV30 and TRBJ1-5; TRBD1 aligns across 8 bases. Germline values: CDR1 GTSNPN, CDR2 SVGIG (reference sequence). The CDR3 extends over 15 amino acids. V lost 3 bases and J lost 4; bases outside the gene matches: 8. The CDR3 sequence: CAWSIQGAWNQPQHF. The CDR3, as DNA: TGTGCCTGGAGCATTCAGGGGGCTTGGAATCAGCCCCAGCATTTT.

This clone was seen only a few times. The chain couples TRBV7-2 to TRBJ1-1, with 8 nucleotides matching TRBD1. CDR1 is SGHTA, CDR2 FQGNSA, per germline. The V gene end was trimmed by 4 bases and the J gene end by 5 bases; junction bases not matched to a gene: 6. This CDR3 is built from 14 residues. CDR3 protein: CASSSQGAMTEAFF. CDR3 DNA sequence: TGTGCCAGCAGCTCCCAGGGGGCGATGACTGAAGCTTTCTTT.

About this clone: Its ends do not fully match the called genes, so a read error is possible. The J gene is TRBJ2-1, the V gene TRBV6-1, with 8 bases matching TRBD2. The CDR3 sequence is 16 residues long. Germline CDR1 reads MNHNS; CDR2 reads SASEGT. The CDR3 here is CASREGLAPYYNEQFF. CDR3 nucleotides: TGTGCCAGCAGGGAAGGACTAGCTCCCTACTACAATGAGCAGTTCTTC.

J is TRBJ1-1 and V is TRBV5-4; 11 bases fit TRBD1. V shed 4 bases and J 6 bases; nucleotides not matched to a gene: 5. The CDR3 runs 14 residues. The germline CDR1 and CDR2 sequences are SGHNT and YYREEE (reference sequence). CDR3 DNA: TGTGCCAGCAGCCCGGACAGGGGGCGCCCTGAAGCTTTCTTT. Encoded protein: CASSPDRGRPEAFF.

This chain connects TRBV7-2 to TRBJ2-2; unclear D gene. The CDR3 sequence is 14 residues long. The germline CDR1 and CDR2 sequences are SGHTA and FQGNSA. V was pared by 2 bases and J by 3 bases, with 7 bases between. CDR3 sequence reads: CASSLTSYTGELFF. For the CDR3, the DNA is TGTGCCAGCAGCTTAACCAGTTACACCGGGGAGCTGTTTTTT.

This chain joins TRBV7-9 and TRBJ2-5; possibly TRBD2 for D (5 bases). In germline, CDR1 is SEHNR, CDR2 FQNEAQ (reference sequence). This CDR3 has 12 amino acids. Deletions cut 6 bases from V and 9 bases from J, with 14 bases between. Here the CDR3 reads CASSLGPGAQYF. The CDR3 nucleotides are TGTGCCAGCAGTTTGGGCCCCGGGGCCCAGTACTTC.

The genes are TRBV2 and TRBJ2-1, with D tentatively TRBD1 (6 bases). Germline CDR1 and CDR2: SNHLY and FYNNEI. The CDR3 sequence is 15 residues long. V was cut by 3 bases and J by 10 bases, with 19 bases left in between. CDR3 sequence (DNA): TGTGCCAGCAGTGAGGGGGCTTCGCCTCTCGGCGAGCAGTTCTTC. Amino acids: CASSEGASPLGEQFF.

The chain uses TRBV23-1 and TRBJ1-1, with D uncertain. TRBV23-1 is sorted into the ORF group, with uncertain function. This CDR3 has 14 residues. The V and J ends lost 7 bases and 0 bases respectively, with 12 bases between them. The DNA of the CDR3 is TGCGCCAGCATTCGTCGGATTTTGAACACTGAAGCTTTCTTT. This gives the protein CASIRRILNTEAFF.

A single count supports this clone. The chain links TRBV24-1 to TRBJ1-2, with 9 bases that match TRBD1. The CDR3 extends over 16 amino acids. Germline trimming cut 3 bases from V and 7 bases from J; bases unmatched to any gene: 11. Germline V gives CDR1 KGHDR, CDR2 SFDVKD. The CDR3 loop is CATSDTPGQGPGGYTF. The CDR3 nucleotides are TGTGCCACCAGTGATACCCCGGGACAGGGCCCGGGTGGCTACACCTTC.